The next 32 T cell receptor beta chains were all read from a single sample in a study of shared clonotypes between healthy human individuals. The naive CD8 subset, CD45RO-negative cells positively selected for CCR7, excluded terminally differentiated effector memory CD45RA+ cells. TCRdb's table, derived via immunoSEQ multiplex PCR, lists solely in-frame clones and lacks some. The sample carries some 2,100,000 clones, 85% to 95% recorded once. The sequenced material came from naive CD8+ T cells from PBMCs. The receptors were sampled from a man aged 18 to 29 in good health. Some clones in this sample may be carry-over from other donors' samples.

The J gene is TRBJ2-2, the V gene TRBV21-1; the table's D call, TRBD1, has no DNA check behind it. TRBV21-1 represents a pseudogene. The CDR3 runs to 14 residues. This chain's CDR3 is CANTQWGYTGELFF. The DNA for the CDR3 is TGTGCCAACACCCAGTGGGGCTACACCGGGGAGCTGTTTTTT.

The genes are TRBV6-1 and TRBJ1-5; TRBD1 might be the D (6 bases). CDR3 length: 15 residues. V was trimmed by 7 bases and J by 6 bases, leaving 19 bases between them. Germline-derived CDR1 and CDR2 are MNHNS and SASEGT. CDR3 region: CASTHRPGGPQPQHF. The CDR3 nucleotides read TGTGCCAGCACTCATCGACCGGGGGGGCCTCAGCCCCAGCATTTT.

A few counts support this clone. Within the sample, other DNA sequences also encode this same CDR3. The CDR3 region is CASSFGSNTEAFF. The CDR3 DNA reads TGTGCCAGCAGCTTTGGGTCAAACACTGAAGCTTTCTTT. The chain has TRBV7-3 and TRBJ1-1; D gene ambiguous. There are 13 residues in the CDR3. V lost 3 bases and J lost 2, with 7 bases in between. Germline V gives CDR1 SGHTA, CDR2 FQGTGA. Complete variable domain (other parts from reference TRBV7-3 and TRBJ1-1): GAGVSQTPSNKVTEKGKYVELRCDPISGHTALYWYRQSLGQGPEFLIYFQGTGAADDSGLPNDRFFAVRPEGSVSTLKIQRTERGDSAVYLCASSFGSNTEAFFGQGTRLTVV.

The rearrangement links TRBV15 to TRBJ2-2, with no clear D. Trimming pared 3 bases from V and 6 bases from J, leaving 8 bases between. The CDR3 runs 13 residues. CDR1 and CDR2 from the germline V gene are LNHNV and YYDKDF (reference sequence). In nucleotides, the CDR3 is TGTGCCACCAGCAGCCGGTCGGCCGGGGAGCTGTTTTTT. Protein product: CATSSRSAGELFF.

Regarding this clone: The same CDR3 is also encoded by other DNA sequences in this sample. The genes are TRBV4-1 and TRBJ1-5; D unclear. The V gene's germline CDR1 is MGHRA and CDR2 YSYEKL. V was trimmed by 1 base and J by 5 bases, leaving 6 bases between them. The CDR3 is 13 residues long. CDR3 loop: CASSQVADQPQHF. The CDR3, as DNA: TGCGCCAGCAGCCAAGTTGCCGATCAGCCCCAGCATTTT.

With respect to this clone: A much larger clone sits a single nucleotide away, making a read error possible. The chain has TRBV13 and TRBJ2-7; D not certain. Germline V gives CDR1 PRHDT, CDR2 FYEKMQ (reference sequence). The CDR3 totals 11 residues. V dropped 4 bases and J dropped 3 bases, with 4 bases sitting between them. CDR3 loop: CASSSFYEQYF. CDR3 DNA sequence: TGTGCCAGCAGCTCCTTCTACGAGCAGTACTTC.

V gene TRBV27 combines with J gene TRBJ2-1, with D unresolved. The CDR3 is 16 amino acids. The V end was cut by 5 bases, the J end by 3 bases, with 17 bases between. Germline V gives CDR1 MNHEY, CDR2 SMNVEV (reference sequence). The CDR3 sequence is CASSPPDPDHYNEQFF. Here the CDR3 DNA reads TGTGCCAGCAGTCCCCCTGACCCGGATCACTACAATGAGCAGTTCTTC.

The genes are TRBV29-1 and TRBJ2-2; D gene ambiguous. The V and J ends lost 0 bases and 3 bases respectively, with 5 bases between them. The germline CDR1 and CDR2 sequences are SQVTM and ANQGSEA. CDR3 size: 13 residues. The CDR3 bases are TGCAGCGTTGAAGATGTGCACACCGGGGAGCTGTTTTTT. Translation gives CSVEDVHTGELFF.

This clone has just a few counts. Different DNA sequences within this sample yield the same CDR3. The chain couples TRBV27 to TRBJ2-7; possible D gene TRBD2, 5 bases. V lost 4 bases and J 4 bases, leaving 5 bases between the germline ends. Germline values: CDR1 MNHEY, CDR2 SMNVEV (reference sequence). The CDR3 spans 11 residues. In nucleotides, the CDR3 is TGTGCCAGCAGTTCGGGATACGAGCAGTACTTC. It yields the protein CASSSGYEQYF.

For this clone: The sample has other DNA sequences that encode this CDR3 too. CDR3: CASSVSGHNEQFF. CDR3 sequence (DNA): TGTGCCAGCAGCGTTAGCGGGCACAATGAGCAGTTCTTC. The chain joins TRBV9 to TRBJ2-1; 7 nucleotides align to TRBD2. This CDR3 contains 13 residues. Germline-derived CDR1 and CDR2 are SGDLS and YYNGEE. Unmatched junction bases numbered 1, after V lost 2 bases and J lost 5 bases.

V usage is TRBV7-6 and J usage is TRBJ2-3, with D perhaps TRBD2 (6 bases). Looked up from germline, CDR1 is SGHVS and CDR2 is FNYEAQ. The length of the CDR3 is 13 residues. With 5 bases removed from V and 7 bases from J, the gap between germline ends came to 13 bases. CDR3 coding DNA: TGTGCCAGCAGCCGACTTAGCGGCTATACGCAGTATTTT. Amino acids: CASSRLSGYTQYF.

This sequence joins TRBV27 and TRBJ2-1, with 12 nucleotides matching TRBD1. The germline CDR1 and CDR2 sequences are MNHEY and SMNVEV (reference sequence). V shed 3 bases and J 8 bases; nucleotides not matched to a gene: 8. The length of the CDR3 is 16 residues. The CDR3 DNA reads TGTGCCAGCAGTTTGTTCCCCGGGACAGGGGGCGATGAGCAGTTCTTC. Translated, it gives CASSLFPGTGGDEQFF.

The rearrangement links TRBV7-6 to TRBJ1-2; 7 positions match TRBD1. Germline V gene lookup returns CDR1 SGHVS and CDR2 FNYEAQ. The CDR3 is 12 amino acids. Germline trimming cut 5 bases from V and 7 bases from J; bases unmatched to any gene: 4. CDR3 nucleotides: TGTGCCAGCAGCCACAGGGACAGTGGCTACACCTTC. Residues: CASSHRDSGYTF.

The chain carries TRBV27 and TRBJ1-1; possibly TRBD1 for D (6 bases). Per the germline V gene, CDR1 is MNHEY and CDR2 is SMNVEV (reference sequence). This CDR3 is built from 13 residues. With 6 bases removed from V and 4 bases from J, the gap between germline ends came to 12 bases. The CDR3 bases are TGTGCCAGCAGGGGGAGAGGGGGCACTGAAGCTTTCTTT. Translated, it gives CASRGRGGTEAFF.

The chain is built from TRBV11-2 and TRBJ1-2; TRBD1 aligns across 12 bases. The CDR3 is made up of 16 amino acids. Germline trimming cut 5 bases from V and 8 bases from J; bases unmatched to any gene: 12. Germline loops: CDR1 SGHAT, CDR2 FQNNGV. CDR3 sequence reads: CASSQGTGGPSEGYTF. CDR3 bases: TGTGCCAGCAGCCAAGGGACAGGGGGCCCTTCGGAAGGCTACACCTTC.

The chain couples TRBV28 to TRBJ1-2, with 7 bases identical to TRBD1. Germline assignment: CDR1 MDHEN and CDR2 SYDVKM. V was clipped by 6 bases and J by 5 bases; unmatched bases: 12. The CDR3 sequence is 15 residues long. CDR3 protein: CASSPLSGQLYGYTF. The CDR3 nucleotides read TGTGCCAGCAGCCCCCTGTCGGGACAGCTGTATGGCTACACCTTC.

The chain couples TRBV27 to TRBJ2-7, with D hard to call. The CDR3 sequence is 12 residues long. Germline loops: CDR1 MNHEY, CDR2 SMNVEV (reference sequence). V dropped 4 bases and J dropped 6 bases, with 10 bases sitting between them. CDR3 protein: CASSSRAREQYF. CDR3 DNA: TGTGCCAGCAGTTCCCGGGCACGCGAGCAGTACTTC.

To note about this clone: Other DNA sequences from this sample encode an identical CDR3 as well. The J gene is TRBJ2-6, the V gene TRBV9, with D hard to call. Trimming took off 0 bases at V and 1 base at J, with 2 bases between the two ends. Germline V gene sequence: CDR1 SGDLS, CDR2 YYNGEE. The CDR3 loop spans 14 amino acids. In DNA form, the CDR3 reads TGTGCCAGCAGCGTAGGGTCTGGGGCCAACGTCCTGACTTTC. Its translation is CASSVGSGANVLTF.

As to this clone: Other DNA sequences in the same sample also yield this CDR3. The CDR3 region is CASSFSGSYEQYF. CDR3 coding DNA: TGTGCCAGCAGTTTCTCAGGTTCCTACGAGCAGTACTTC. The chain carries TRBV28 and TRBJ2-7, with D uncertain. The CDR3 has 13 amino acids. Per the germline V gene, CDR1 is MDHEN and CDR2 is SYDVKM. Trimming stripped 3 bases from V and 1 base from J, with 7 bases between.

This chain links TRBV29-1 with TRBJ2-1; no clear D. The CDR3 is 13 amino acids. V was shortened by 7 bases and J by 4 bases, with 14 bases between the two germline ends. CDR1 and CDR2 (germline): SQVTM, ANQGSEA. In DNA form, the CDR3 reads TGCAGCGCCCCCAATGGGATATACAATGAGCAGTTCTTC. As protein: CSAPNGIYNEQFF.

The chain joins TRBV9 to TRBJ2-2; D unresolved. The CDR3 totals 15 residues. Germline V lookup: CDR1 SGDLS, CDR2 YYNGEE. The V end was cut by 3 bases, the J end by 3 bases, with 12 bases between. The CDR3 loop reads CASSGLTEYTGELFF. In DNA form, the CDR3 reads TGTGCCAGCAGCGGTTTAACAGAGTACACCGGGGAGCTGTTTTTT.

This chain uses TRBV13 with TRBJ2-4, with 11 bases fitting TRBD1. Germline V gene lookup returns CDR1 PRHDT and CDR2 FYEKMQ (reference sequence). V lost 5 bases and J lost 2; bases outside the gene matches: 8. The CDR3 spans 17 residues. The CDR3 DNA reads TGTGCCAGCAGCACTCGGGACAGGGGGAGTTCCAAAAACATTCAGTACTTC. Protein: CASSTRDRGSSKNIQYF.

The chain uses TRBV7-9 and TRBJ1-1; no clear D gene. This CDR3 has 15 residues. V lost 1 base, J lost 2 bases, and 11 bases lay in between. Germline V lookup: CDR1 SEHNR, CDR2 FQNEAQ (reference sequence). DNA of the CDR3: TGTGCCAGCAGCTTAGATCTAGGACGTAACACTGAAGCTTTCTTT. Its protein is CASSLDLGRNTEAFF.

The chain links TRBV25-1 to TRBJ1-5, with D perhaps matching TRBD1 (5 bases). This CDR3 is built from 15 residues. The germline V gene encodes CDR1 MGHDK and CDR2 SYGVNS. Trimming removed 6 bases at V and 1 base at J, with 13 bases between. The CDR3 nucleotides are TGTGCCAGCAGCGGACCAGGGTACAGCAATCAGCCCCAGCATTTT. Protein: CASSGPGYSNQPQHF. Full variable domain (outside the CDR3, taken from reference TRBV25-1 and TRBJ1-5): EADIYQTPRYLVIGTGKKITLECSQTMGHDKMYWYQQDPGMELHLIHYSYGVNSTEKGDLSSESTVSRIRTEHFPLTLESARPSHTSQYLCASSGPGYSNQPQHFGDGTRLSIL.

This rearrangement joins TRBV5-1 to TRBJ2-3, with TRBD1 identical over 8 bases. Germline V gene data show CDR1 as SGHRS and CDR2 as YFSETQ. The V and J ends lost 0 bases and 6 bases, in that order; junction bases with no gene match: 6. The length of the CDR3 is 15 residues. CDR3 residues: CASSLGTGYIDTQYF. Written as DNA, the CDR3 is TGCGCCAGCAGCTTGGGGACAGGGTATATCGATACGCAGTATTTT.

The chain recombines TRBV7-9 with TRBJ2-7; 7 bases agree with TRBD2. In germline, CDR1 is SEHNR, CDR2 FQNEAQ (reference sequence). This CDR3 comprises 15 residues. With 5 bases clipped from V and 2 bases from J, the junction kept 9 bases outside the gene matches. CDR3 sequence (DNA): TGTGCCAGCAGCAAATCTAGCGGCAAAACCTACGAGCAGTACTTC. The encoded protein is CASSKSSGKTYEQYF.

The chain joins TRBV6-5 to TRBJ2-1; unclear D gene. CDR3 size: 15 residues. Germline assignment: CDR1 MNHEY and CDR2 SVGAGI. Between the trimmed V and J ends, which lost 7 bases and 4 bases, there was a span of 17 bases. Written as DNA, the CDR3 is TGTGCCAGCACTTCCAGCCCCTCGGAGTACAATGAGCAGTTCTTC. Protein: CASTSSPSEYNEQFF.

The sample holds one count of this clone. Other DNA sequences in this sample translate to the same CDR3. The CDR3 DNA sequence: TGTGCCAGCAGTTTCCAGGGGGGTACTGAAGCTTTCTTT. It translates to CASSFQGGTEAFF. V gene TRBV27 combines with J gene TRBJ1-1, with 7 bases identical to TRBD1. V gave up 3 bases and J gave up 5 bases; unmatched junction bases: 3. Germline-derived CDR1 and CDR2 are MNHEY and SMNVEV (reference sequence). The CDR3 sequence is 13 residues long.

This clone was seen just once. This chain connects TRBV29-1 to TRBJ2-1; D possibly corresponds to TRBD2 (6 bases). This CDR3 region has 14 residues. Germline CDR1 and CDR2: SQVTM and ANQGSEA. The V end was cut by 3 bases, the J end by 4 bases, with 13 bases between. The CDR3 region has the DNA TGCAGCGTTGATGGCGGGACGAAGTACAATGAGCAGTTCTTC. Protein: CSVDGGTKYNEQFF.

This chain connects TRBV4-3 to TRBJ1-6; 7 nucleotides match TRBD1. Germline V gives CDR1 LGHNA, CDR2 YSLEER. The CDR3 has 16 amino acids. The trim removed 0 bases at V and 2 bases at J, leaving 1 base unmatched. The CDR3 sequence is CASSQEGTAYNSPLHF. In DNA, the CDR3 is TGCGCCAGCAGCCAAGAAGGGACAGCCTATAATTCACCCCTCCACTTT.

On this clone itself: Different DNA sequences within this sample yield the same CDR3. The gene calls are TRBV27 and TRBJ2-7; the D call may be TRBD1 or TRBD2 (5 bases each). The V end lost 3 bases, the J end lost 6 bases, and 9 bases lay between the germline ends. This CDR3 has 12 amino acids. Germline V gives CDR1 MNHEY, CDR2 SMNVEV (reference sequence). For the CDR3, the DNA is TGTGCCAGCAGTTTTCGAGGGGTCGAGCAGTACTTC. It specifies CASSFRGVEQYF.

The V call is TRBV15, the J call TRBJ2-1; D perhaps matches TRBD2 (5 bases). The length of the CDR3 is 15 residues. Germline CDR1 reads LNHNV; CDR2 reads YYDKDF (reference sequence). Trimming pared 6 bases from V and 4 bases from J, leaving 16 bases between. DNA of the CDR3: TGTGCCACCAGAAACCAGCGGATGAATTACAATGAGCAGTTCTTC. Protein product: CATRNQRMNYNEQFF. The whole variable domain, remainder taken from reference TRBV15 and TRBJ2-1, is DAMVIQNPRYQVTQFGKPVTLSCSQTLNHNVMYWYQQKSSQAPKLLFHYYDKDFNNEADTPDNFQSRRPNTSFCFLDIRSPGLGDTAMYLCATRNQRMNYNEQFFGPGTRLTVL.